The 19 T cell receptor beta chains below all came from one sample that was sequenced in a study of cytomegalovirus exposure and HLA in healthy donors. PCR primers comprised 60 Vbeta and 13 Jbeta primers. Repertoires were generated with immunoSEQ multiplex PCR, while TCRdb's copy carries only in-frame clones and drops some. The table has 200,000 to 250,000 clones, just over 75% seen once. Source material: PBMCs. These receptor sequences come from a man between 18 and 35 years old in good health and CMV-seronegative.

This chain uses TRBV5-4 with TRBJ1-2, with a tentative D call TRBD1 (6 bases). The CDR3 runs to 15 residues. CDR1 and CDR2 (germline): SGHNT, YYREEE (reference sequence). V was cut by 0 bases and J by 2 bases, with 11 bases left in between. CDR3 DNA sequence: TGTGCCAGCAGCTTGGTAGGGGGAACCAACTATGGCTACACCTTC. Encoded protein: CASSLVGGTNYGYTF.

CDR3 nucleotide sequence: TGTGCCAGCACCAACAGGTACACTGGGGACACTGAAGCTTTCTTT. It codes for CASTNRYTGDTEAFF. This chain joins TRBV6-5 and TRBJ1-1, with D perhaps matching TRBD1 (5 bases). CDR3 length: 15 residues. Trimming removed 7 bases at V and 3 bases at J, with 18 bases between. CDR1 MNHEY and CDR2 SVGAGI come from the germline V gene.

The chain joins TRBV5-4 to TRBJ2-3; no reliable D call. The germline V and J ends were trimmed by 0 bases and 2 bases, with 16 bases remaining between them. Per the germline V gene, CDR1 is SGHNT and CDR2 is YYREEE (reference sequence). The CDR3 is 17 residues long. CDR3 protein: CASSLGQASYSTDTQYF. CDR3 nucleotide sequence: TGTGCCAGCAGCTTGGGGCAGGCCTCCTACTCCACAGATACGCAGTATTTT.

The rearrangement links TRBV7-9 to TRBJ2-7, with TRBD1 identical over 7 bases. V lost 5 bases, J lost 1 base, and 5 bases stayed unmatched. This CDR3 is 14 amino acids long. CDR1 and CDR2 (germline): SEHNR, FQNEAQ (reference sequence). The CDR3 DNA sequence: TGTGCCAGCAGCCTTCCGGGACAGTCCTACGAGCAGTACTTC. It codes for CASSLPGQSYEQYF.

This chain connects TRBV9 to TRBJ2-1, with D perhaps TRBD2 (6 bases). Deletions cut 0 bases from V and 4 bases from J, with 11 bases between. This CDR3 spans 15 amino acids. Looked up from germline, CDR1 is SGDLS and CDR2 is YYNGEE. CDR3 amino acids: CASSVVGAGYNEQFF. CDR3 DNA: TGTGCCAGCAGCGTAGTAGGGGCGGGGTACAATGAGCAGTTCTTC.

This rearrangement joins TRBV2 to TRBJ1-4, with TRBD1 matching 9 bases. CDR1 is SNHLY, CDR2 FYNNEI, per germline. Trimming took 4 bases from V and 1 from J; bases not matched to a gene: 7. This CDR3 has 17 residues. CDR3 protein: CASSAGQGIGTNEKLFF. The DNA of the CDR3 is TGTGCCAGCAGTGCAGGACAGGGGATCGGAACTAATGAAAAACTGTTTTTT. The variable domain in full, completed from reference TRBV2 and TRBJ1-4, reads EPEVTQTPSHQVTQMGQEVILRCVPISNHLYFYWYRQILGQKVEFLVSFYNNEISEKSEIFDDQFSVERPDGSNFTLKIRSTKLEDSAMYFCASSAGQGIGTNEKLFFGSGTQLSVL.

This clone was found once. The genes are TRBV5-5 and TRBJ1-1; D gene unclear. This CDR3 has 13 amino acids. Per germline, CDR1 SGHKS and CDR2 YYEKEE (reference sequence). The V and J ends lost 2 bases and 1 base respectively, with 6 bases between them. The CDR3 protein is CASSFGRNTEAFF. CDR3 bases: TGTGCCAGCAGCTTCGGGAGGAACACTGAAGCTTTCTTT.

The chain is built from TRBV5-1 and TRBJ2-1, with D possibly matching TRBD1 (5 bases). The V end was cut by 5 bases, the J end by 1 base, with 10 bases between. The CDR3 consists of 14 residues. CDR1 is SGHRS and CDR2 is YFSETQ in the germline V gene. The chain's CDR3 is CASSPGPSYNEQFF. In DNA, the CDR3 is TGCGCCAGCAGTCCAGGGCCATCCTACAATGAGCAGTTCTTC.

This clone was recorded only once. V gene TRBV6-6 combines with J gene TRBJ2-7; perhaps TRBD1 as D (6 bases). The germline V and J ends were trimmed by 7 bases and 4 bases, with 14 bases remaining between them. CDR3 length: 13 amino acids. Looked up from germline, CDR1 is MNHNY and CDR2 is SVGAGI (reference sequence). The CDR3 nucleotides are TGTGCCAGCAACCCTGACAGGCGATACGAGCAGTACTTC. Its translation is CASNPDRRYEQYF.

This chain joins TRBV2 and TRBJ2-1; tentative D call: TRBD1 (5 bases). Trimming removed 6 bases from V and 16 bases from J, with 19 bases in between. The length of the CDR3 is 12 residues. Germline values: CDR1 SNHLY, CDR2 FYNNEI. The CDR3 DNA is TGTGCCAGCAGCGATGACAGCCCCAGCAAATTCTTC. It specifies CASSDDSPSKFF.

The J gene is TRBJ2-7, the V gene TRBV2; TRBD2 is a possible D gene (6 bases). V was clipped by 2 bases and J by 9 bases, with 14 bases between them. The germline gives CDR1 SNHLY, CDR2 FYNNEI. The CDR3 loop spans 13 amino acids. DNA of the CDR3: TGTGCCAGCAGTGAATTAGGGACTGAGGGGCAGTACTTC. This encodes CASSELGTEGQYF.

The J gene is TRBJ1-2, the V gene TRBV11-2; D unresolved. Trimming cost V 8 bases and J 1 base, with 14 bases left between them. The CDR3 contains 14 residues. Germline CDR1 SGHAT, CDR2 FQNNGV. The CDR3 loop is CASARTNFNYGYTF. The CDR3 DNA is TGTGCCAGCGCTAGAACGAATTTTAACTATGGCTACACCTTC.

This chain links TRBV18 with TRBJ1-1; D uncertain. Germline values: CDR1 KGHSH, CDR2 LQKENI. Trimming stripped 10 bases from V and 3 bases from J, with 12 bases between. The CDR3 has 12 amino acids. The CDR3 loop is CATTYGDTEAFF. CDR3 in DNA: TGTGCCACCACGTACGGGGACACTGAAGCTTTCTTT.

The chain has TRBV12-5 and TRBJ2-4; a possible D gene is TRBD2 (6 bases). Germline V gives CDR1 LGHNT, CDR2 FRNRAP. Trimming removed 1 base from V and 0 bases from J, with 16 bases in between. This CDR3 region has 18 residues. CDR3 loop: CASGLGRSGSLAKNIQYF. The CDR3 coding sequence is TGTGCTAGTGGTTTGGGACGTAGCGGTAGCTTAGCCAAAAACATTCAGTACTTC.

The chain links TRBV4-1 to TRBJ2-7, with 10 nucleotides matching TRBD2. V lost 3 bases and J lost 0; bases outside the gene matches: 2. CDR1 and CDR2 from the germline V gene are MGHRA and YSYEKL. The CDR3 has 15 residues. The CDR3 DNA sequence: TGCGCCAGCAGCCACGGGACTAGCGCCTCCTACGAGCAGTACTTC. It codes for CASSHGTSASYEQYF.

This chain links TRBV15 with TRBJ2-1, with 8 bases that match TRBD2. This CDR3 spans 18 amino acids. The V segment lost 3 bases and the J segment 0 bases; nucleotides outside the gene matches: 10. Germline CDR1 and CDR2: LNHNV and YYDKDF (reference sequence). The CDR3 DNA reads as TGTGCCACCAGCAGTTCCCCGGGACTAGGGAGCTCCTACAATGAGCAGTTCTTC. Translated: CATSSSPGLGSSYNEQFF. Drawing the rest from reference TRBV15 and TRBJ2-1, the complete variable domain is DAMVIQNPRYQVTQFGKPVTLSCSQTLNHNVMYWYQQKSSQAPKLLFHYYDKDFNNEADTPDNFQSRRPNTSFCFLDIRSPGLGDTAMYLCATSSSPGLGSSYNEQFFGPGTRLTVL.

The chain has TRBV18 and TRBJ2-7; tentatively, D is TRBD2 (5 bases). V gave up 3 bases and J gave up 3 bases, with 15 bases separating them. CDR3 length equals 15 residues. Germline V lookup: CDR1 KGHSH, CDR2 LQKENI. The CDR3 loop is CASSPLLDFSYEQYF. The CDR3 coding sequence is TGTGCCAGCTCACCTCTTTTGGACTTCAGCTACGAGCAGTACTTC. The full variable domain, completed using reference TRBV18 and TRBJ2-7, is NAGVMQNPRHLVRRRGQEARLRCSPMKGHSHVYWYRQLPEEGLKFMVYLQKENIIDESGMPKERFSAEFPKEGPSILRIQQVVRGDSAAYFCASSPLLDFSYEQYFGPGTRLTVT.

In DNA form, the CDR3 reads TGTGCCAGCAGTTTCCTCTCTGGGGCCAACGTCCTGACTTTC. Amino acids: CASSFLSGANVLTF. V is TRBV6-5 and J is TRBJ2-6, with D unresolved. Per germline, CDR1 MNHEY and CDR2 SVGAGI. This CDR3 spans 14 amino acids. Trimming took 4 bases from V and 0 from J, leaving 4 bases between them.

The V call is TRBV7-9, the J call TRBJ1-5, with TRBD1 as a possible D gene (6 bases). Germline lookup yields CDR1 SEHNR and CDR2 FQNEAQ (reference sequence). V shed 6 bases and J shed 1 base, with 16 bases lying between them. The CDR3 runs to 16 residues. The CDR3: CASSPSGGASNQPQHF. The CDR3 DNA reads TGTGCCAGCAGTCCCTCGGGGGGCGCGAGCAATCAGCCCCAGCATTTT.